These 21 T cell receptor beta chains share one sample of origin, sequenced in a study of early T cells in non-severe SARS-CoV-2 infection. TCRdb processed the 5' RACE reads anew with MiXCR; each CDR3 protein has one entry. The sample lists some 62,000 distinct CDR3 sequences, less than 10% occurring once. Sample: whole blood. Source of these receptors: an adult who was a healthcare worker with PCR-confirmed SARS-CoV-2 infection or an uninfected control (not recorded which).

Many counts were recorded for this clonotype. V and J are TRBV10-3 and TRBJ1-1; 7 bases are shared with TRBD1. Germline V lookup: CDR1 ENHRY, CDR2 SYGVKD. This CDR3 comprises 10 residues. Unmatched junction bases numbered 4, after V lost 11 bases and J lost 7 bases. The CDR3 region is CAVGDSEAFF. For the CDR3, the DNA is TGTGCCGTCGGGGACAGTGAAGCTTTCTTT.

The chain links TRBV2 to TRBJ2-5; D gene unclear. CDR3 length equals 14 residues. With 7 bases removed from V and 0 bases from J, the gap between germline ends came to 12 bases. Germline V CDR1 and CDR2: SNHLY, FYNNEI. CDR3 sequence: CASNIGVNQETQYF. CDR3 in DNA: TGTGCCAGCAACATCGGCGTCAACCAAGAGACCCAGTACTTC.

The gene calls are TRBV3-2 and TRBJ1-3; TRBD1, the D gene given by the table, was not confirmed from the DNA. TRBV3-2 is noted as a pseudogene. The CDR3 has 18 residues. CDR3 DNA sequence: TGTGCCAGCAGCCAAGCCGTCCCGCGGCAGGGCTACGGAAACACCATATATTTT. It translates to CASSQAVPRQGYGNTIYF.

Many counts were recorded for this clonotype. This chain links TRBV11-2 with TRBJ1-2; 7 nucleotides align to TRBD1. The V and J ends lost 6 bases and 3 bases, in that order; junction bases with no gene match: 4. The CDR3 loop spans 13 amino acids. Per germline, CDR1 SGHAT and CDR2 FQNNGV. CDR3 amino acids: CASRRTGDYGYTF. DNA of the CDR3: TGTGCCAGCAGGCGGACAGGCGACTATGGCTACACCTTC. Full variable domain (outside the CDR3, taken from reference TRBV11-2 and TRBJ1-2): EAGVAQSPRYKIIEKRQSVAFWCNPISGHATLYWYQQILGQGPKLLIQFQNNGVVDDSQLPKDRFSAERLKGVDSTLKIQPAKLEDSAVYLCASRRTGDYGYTFGSGTRLTVV.

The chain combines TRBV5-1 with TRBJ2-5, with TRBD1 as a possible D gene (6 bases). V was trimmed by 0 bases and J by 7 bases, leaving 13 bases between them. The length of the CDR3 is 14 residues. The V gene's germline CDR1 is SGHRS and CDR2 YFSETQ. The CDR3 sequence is CASSLDLGAVTQYF. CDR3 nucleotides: TGCGCCAGCAGCTTGGATTTGGGGGCCGTGACCCAGTACTTC.

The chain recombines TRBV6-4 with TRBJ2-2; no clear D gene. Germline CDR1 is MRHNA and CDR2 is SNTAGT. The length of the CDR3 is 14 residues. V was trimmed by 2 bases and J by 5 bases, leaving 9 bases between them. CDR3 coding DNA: TGTGCCAGCAGTGACAGTCGCCGGACCGGGGAGCTGTTTTTT. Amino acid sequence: CASSDSRRTGELFF.

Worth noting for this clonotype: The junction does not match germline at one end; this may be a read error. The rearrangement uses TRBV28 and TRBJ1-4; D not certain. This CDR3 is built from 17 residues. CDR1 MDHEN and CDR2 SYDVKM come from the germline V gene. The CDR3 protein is CGSSLKSGSGLAMKLFF. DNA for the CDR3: TGTGGCAGCAGTTTAAAATCAGGTTCTGGCCTGGCCATGAAACTGTTTTTT.

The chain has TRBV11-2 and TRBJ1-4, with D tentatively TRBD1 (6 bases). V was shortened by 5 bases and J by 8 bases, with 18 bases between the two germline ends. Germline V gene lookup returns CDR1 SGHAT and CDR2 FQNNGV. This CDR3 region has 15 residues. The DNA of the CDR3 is TGTGCCAGCAGCCCCGGACAGTTTTCTTACGAAAAACTGTTTTTT. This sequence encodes CASSPGQFSYEKLFF.

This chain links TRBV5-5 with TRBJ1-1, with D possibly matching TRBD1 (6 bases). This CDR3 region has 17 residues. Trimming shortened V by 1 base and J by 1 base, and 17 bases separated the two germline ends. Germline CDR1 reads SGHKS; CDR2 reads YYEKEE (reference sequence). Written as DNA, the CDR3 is TGTGCCAGCAGCTTGTGGGGCGGACAGTCGGCGAACACTGAAGCTTTCTTT. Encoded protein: CASSLWGGQSANTEAFF.

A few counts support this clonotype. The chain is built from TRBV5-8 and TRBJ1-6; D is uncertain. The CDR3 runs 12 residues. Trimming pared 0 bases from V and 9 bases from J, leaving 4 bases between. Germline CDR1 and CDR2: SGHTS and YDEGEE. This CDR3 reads CASSLVGSPLHF. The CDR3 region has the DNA TGTGCCAGCAGCTTGGTTGGTTCACCCCTCCACTTT.

CDR3 sequence reads: CAISGGQGGTYEQYV. CDR3 nucleotide sequence: TGTGCCATCAGTGGGGGACAGGGCGGGACCTACGAGCAGTACGTC. The V and J genes are TRBV10-3 and TRBJ2-7; TRBD1 matches at 9 bases. Germline V CDR1 and CDR2: ENHRY, SYGVKD. The CDR3 consists of 15 residues. Trimming at V came to 4 bases and at J to 2 bases, leaving 6 bases not matched to a gene.

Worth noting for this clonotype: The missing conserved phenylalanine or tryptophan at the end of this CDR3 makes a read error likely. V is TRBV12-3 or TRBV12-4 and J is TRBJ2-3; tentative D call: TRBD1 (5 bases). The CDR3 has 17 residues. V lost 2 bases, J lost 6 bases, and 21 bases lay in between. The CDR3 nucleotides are TGTGCCAGCAGTTTATTCGGAAGGGGCCCAGGTGTCGATACGCAGTATTCT. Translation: CASSLFGRGPGVDTQYS.

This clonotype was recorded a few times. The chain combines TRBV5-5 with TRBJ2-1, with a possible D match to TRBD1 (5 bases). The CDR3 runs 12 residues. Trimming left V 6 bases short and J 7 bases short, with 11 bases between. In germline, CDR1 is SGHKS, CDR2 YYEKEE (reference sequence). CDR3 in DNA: TGTGCCAGCATCGTCCCAGGGAATGAGCAGTTCTTC. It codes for CASIVPGNEQFF.

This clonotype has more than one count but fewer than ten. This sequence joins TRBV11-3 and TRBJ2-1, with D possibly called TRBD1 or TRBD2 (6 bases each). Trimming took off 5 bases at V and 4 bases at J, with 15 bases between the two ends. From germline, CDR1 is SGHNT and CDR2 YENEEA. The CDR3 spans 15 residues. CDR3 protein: CASSNNEGGYNEQFF. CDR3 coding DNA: TGTGCCAGCAGCAATAACGAGGGGGGATACAATGAGCAGTTCTTC. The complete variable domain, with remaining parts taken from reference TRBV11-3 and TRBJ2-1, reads EAGVVQSPRYKIIEKKQPVAFWCNPISGHNTLYWYLQNLGQGPELLIRYENEEAVDDSQLPKDRFSAERLKGVDSTLKIQPAELGDSAVYLCASSNNEGGYNEQFFGPGTRLTVL.

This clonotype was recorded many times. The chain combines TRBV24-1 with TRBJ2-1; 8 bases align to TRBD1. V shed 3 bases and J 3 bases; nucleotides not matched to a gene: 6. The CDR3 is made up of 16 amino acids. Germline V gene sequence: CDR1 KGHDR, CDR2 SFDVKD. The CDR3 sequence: CATSDAADRVYNEQFF. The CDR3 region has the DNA TGTGCCACCAGTGATGCTGCGGACAGGGTCTACAATGAGCAGTTCTTC.

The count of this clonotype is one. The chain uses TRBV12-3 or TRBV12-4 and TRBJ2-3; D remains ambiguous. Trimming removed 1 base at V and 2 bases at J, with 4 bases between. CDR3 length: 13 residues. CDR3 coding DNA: TGTGCCAGCAGTTTAGGGAACACAGATACGCAGTATTTT. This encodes CASSLGNTDTQYF.

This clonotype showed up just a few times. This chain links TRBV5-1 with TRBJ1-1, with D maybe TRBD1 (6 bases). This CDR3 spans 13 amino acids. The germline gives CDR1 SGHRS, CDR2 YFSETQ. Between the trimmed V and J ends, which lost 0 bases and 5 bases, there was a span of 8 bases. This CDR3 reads CASSLATGTEAFF. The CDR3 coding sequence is TGCGCCAGCAGCTTGGCCACAGGGACTGAAGCTTTCTTT. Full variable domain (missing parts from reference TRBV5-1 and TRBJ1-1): KAGVTQTPRYLIKTRGQQVTLSCSPISGHRSVSWYQQTPGQGLQFLFEYFSETQRNKGNFPGRFSGRQFSNSRSEMNVSTLELGDSALYLCASSLATGTEAFFGQGTRLTVV.

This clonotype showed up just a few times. This CDR3 is CASSLTQTHEKLFF. CDR3 coding DNA: TGTGCCAGCAGCTTAACGCAGACACATGAAAAACTGTTTTTT. The J gene is TRBJ1-4, the V gene TRBV11-2, with D unclear. Between the trimmed V and J ends, which lost 2 bases and 6 bases, there was a span of 10 bases. Germline assignment: CDR1 SGHAT and CDR2 FQNNGV. This CDR3 has 14 residues.

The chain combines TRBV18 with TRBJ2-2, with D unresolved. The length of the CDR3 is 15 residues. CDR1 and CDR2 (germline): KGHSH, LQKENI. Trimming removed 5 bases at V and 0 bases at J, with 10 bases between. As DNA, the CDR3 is TGTGCCAGCTCATCGAGACCGGCGAACACCGGGGAGCTGTTTTTT. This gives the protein CASSSRPANTGELFF.

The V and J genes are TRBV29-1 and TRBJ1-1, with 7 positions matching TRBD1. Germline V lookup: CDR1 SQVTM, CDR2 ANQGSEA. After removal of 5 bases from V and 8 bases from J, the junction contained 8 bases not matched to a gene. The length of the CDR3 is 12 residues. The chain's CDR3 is CSVKGAGREAFF. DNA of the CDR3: TGCAGCGTTAAGGGGGCGGGCCGGGAAGCTTTCTTT.

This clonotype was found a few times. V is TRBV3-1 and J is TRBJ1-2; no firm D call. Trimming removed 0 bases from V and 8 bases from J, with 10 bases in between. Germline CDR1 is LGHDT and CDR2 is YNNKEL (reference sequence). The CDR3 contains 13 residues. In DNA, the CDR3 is TGTGCCAGCAGCCAAGAGGTTTTCTTCGGCTACACCTTC. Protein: CASSQEVFFGYTF.